Below, 26 T cell receptor beta chains from the same sample are listed, as sequenced in a study of Graves' ophthalmopathy and Graves' hyperthyroidism. Amplification from RNA transcripts yielded the TCR beta CDR3 regions. HTBI primers were employed in first-round RT-PCR, then a second-round multiplex PCR followed. TCRdb reprocessed the multiplex PCR reads via MiXCR and lists one record per CDR3 protein. The sample holds some 1.1 million distinct CDR3 sequences, 35% to 40% seen once. The sequencing input was peripheral blood or thyroid tissue (not recorded which). The receptors originated from an adult man with Graves' hyperthyroidism.

This clonotype was detected only a few times. J is TRBJ2-7 and V is TRBV30; D is possibly TRBD1 (5 bases). The CDR3 totals 12 residues. Trimming shortened V by 1 base and J by 4 bases, and 8 bases separated the two germline ends. The germline CDR1 and CDR2 sequences are GTSNPN and SVGIG (reference sequence). CDR3 loop: CAWSGRGYEQYF. DNA of the CDR3: TGTGCCTGGAGTGGTAGGGGATACGAGCAGTACTTC.

The rearrangement joins TRBV7-2 to TRBJ1-2; TRBD1 is a possible D gene (5 bases). The V end was cut by 2 bases, the J end by 7 bases, with 11 bases between. The CDR3 is 13 amino acids. The germline V gene encodes CDR1 SGHTA and CDR2 FQGNSA. CDR3 sequence: CASSLPGIGGYTF. DNA of the CDR3: TGTGCCAGCAGCTTACCAGGGATCGGTGGCTACACCTTC.

V gene TRBV7-6 combines with J gene TRBJ2-5; TRBD1 aligns across 7 bases. The CDR3 contains 14 residues. From germline, CDR1 is SGHVS and CDR2 FNYEAQ. The trim removed 5 bases at V and 7 bases at J, leaving 10 bases unmatched. Here the CDR3 reads CASSPQDRKGTQYF. CDR3 sequence (DNA): TGTGCCAGCAGCCCCCAGGACAGGAAAGGGACCCAGTACTTC.

In this sample, this clonotype turned up once. This sequence joins TRBV14 and TRBJ1-3, with D possibly being TRBD1 (5 bases). The length of the CDR3 is 12 residues. V lost 6 bases, J lost 7 bases, and 10 bases lay in between. Germline V gives CDR1 SGHDN, CDR2 FVKESK. This CDR3 reads CASRHRQNTIYF. Written as DNA, the CDR3 is TGTGCCAGCAGACATCGACAGAACACCATATATTTT.

This clonotype was observed once. The V call is TRBV5-5, the J call TRBJ2-7; 8 nucleotides match TRBD1. The CDR3 has 15 residues. In germline, CDR1 is SGHKS, CDR2 YYEKEE (reference sequence). The V segment lost 4 bases and the J segment 3 bases; nucleotides outside the gene matches: 9. CDR3 region: CASSHRGIKFYEQYF. The CDR3 nucleotides are TGTGCCAGCAGCCACAGGGGGATTAAATTCTACGAGCAGTACTTC.

This clonotype was recorded at least ten times. This chain joins TRBV9 and TRBJ2-5; TRBD2 agrees at 7 bases. J gave up 7 bases and V 2 bases, and 8 bases lay outside the gene matches. The CDR3 loop spans 14 amino acids. The germline V gene encodes CDR1 SGDLS and CDR2 YYNGEE. CDR3 region: CASSVNHGRGTQYF. The DNA for the CDR3 is TGTGCCAGCAGCGTGAATCATGGGAGGGGGACCCAGTACTTC.

The CDR3 DNA reads as TGTGCCAGCAGCGTAGCTTCGGGTGGCGGTGAAAAACTGTTTTTT. Translated: CASSVASGGGEKLFF. This rearrangement joins TRBV9 to TRBJ1-4; D call uncertain. V lost 0 bases, J lost 7 bases, and 13 bases lay in between. This CDR3 has 15 residues. The V gene's germline CDR1 is SGDLS and CDR2 YYNGEE.

Details on this clonotype: A much larger clonotype is one base distant, so this may be a read error. The rearrangement joins TRBV19 to TRBJ1-2; no firm D call. Germline V lookup: CDR1 LNHDA, CDR2 SQIVND (reference sequence). This CDR3 has 14 residues. The V end lost 3 bases, the J end lost 3 bases, and 11 bases lay between the germline ends. The CDR3 DNA is TGTGCCAGTAGTATGATCGCCCCCGACTATGGCTACACCTTC. Translation gives CASSMIAPDYGYTF. Variable domain in full (rest from reference TRBV19 and TRBJ1-2): DGGITQSPKYLFRKEGQNVTLSCEQNLNHDAMYWYRQDPGQGLRLIYYSQIVNDFQKGDIAEGYSVSREKKESFPLTVTSAQKNPTAFYLCASSMIAPDYGYTFGSGTRLTVV.

This clonotype was recorded at least ten times. The gene calls are TRBV29-1 and TRBJ1-1, with unresolved D. The germline gives CDR1 SQVTM, CDR2 ANQGSEA. The CDR3 covers 12 residues. V was clipped by 4 bases and J by 8 bases, with 14 bases between them. CDR3 sequence: CSVVERSEEAFF. DNA for the CDR3: TGCAGCGTTGTCGAGCGGTCAGAAGAAGCTTTCTTT. Complete variable domain (other parts from reference TRBV29-1 and TRBJ1-1): SAVISQKPSRDICQRGTSLTIQCQVDSQVTMMFWYRQQPGQSLTLIATANQGSEATYESGFVIDKFPISRPNLTFSTLTVSNMSPEDSSIYLCSVVERSEEAFFGQGTRLTVV.

This clonotype has only a few counts. A much larger clone differs by one base, so this may be a read error. This chain uses TRBV7-2 with TRBJ1-1, with 11 bases aligning to TRBD1. J was trimmed by 3 bases and V by 6 bases; bases with no gene match: 3. Germline assignment: CDR1 SGHTA and CDR2 FQGNSA. The CDR3 runs 14 residues. The DNA for the CDR3 is TGTGCCAGCAGGAGGGACAGGGGGGACACTGAAGCTTTCTTT. It yields the protein CASRRDRGDTEAFF.

The gene calls are TRBV7-9 and TRBJ2-7, with 12 bases aligning to TRBD2. With 6 bases clipped from V and 2 bases from J, the junction kept 8 bases outside the gene matches. The CDR3 is made up of 16 amino acids. CDR1 and CDR2 from the germline V gene are SEHNR and FQNEAQ (reference sequence). The CDR3: CASSVQTSGRTYEQYF. The CDR3 nucleotides read TGTGCCAGCAGTGTACAGACTAGCGGGAGAACCTACGAGCAGTACTTC.

About this clonotype: This CDR3 is missing its conserved last phenylalanine or tryptophan, likely due to a read error. The limits of the CDR3 on the DNA are not certain, so only TCRdb's listed CDR3 is given. The chain recombines TRBV25-1 with TRBJ2-7; TRBD1, the table's D call, was not compared with the DNA. The CDR3 is 9 amino acids in total, end residues counted. Germline CDR1 MGHDK, CDR2 SYGVNS. The CDR3 loop is CASSEPGQL.

As concerns this clonotype: No conserved phenylalanine or tryptophan ends this CDR3, so it is likely a read error. No DNA is shown, since the ends of the CDR3 on it are uncertain; the CDR3 is the one TCRdb lists. V is TRBV24-1 and J is TRBJ1-2; the D call TRBD1 from the table was never checked on the DNA. Both ends counted, the CDR3 spans 19 residues. CDR1 and CDR2 from the germline V gene are KGHDR and SFDVKD. CDR3: CATSAAEGTGGRANYGHTS.

The V and J genes are TRBV29-1 and TRBJ2-7; 9 bases are a match to TRBD2. The CDR3 is made up of 13 amino acids. The V and J ends lost 7 bases and 2 bases, in that order; junction bases with no gene match: 6. Germline CDR1 is SQVTM and CDR2 is ANQGSEA. The CDR3 spells CSGGTSNTYEQYF. As DNA, the CDR3 is TGCAGCGGAGGGACTAGCAATACCTACGAGCAGTACTTC.

V usage is TRBV28 and J usage is TRBJ1-3; D is undetermined. Germline CDR1 reads MDHEN; CDR2 reads SYDVKM. V was trimmed by 6 bases and J by 5 bases, leaving 5 bases between them. The CDR3 runs to 11 residues. The CDR3 DNA follows: TGTGCCAGCAGCCATCGAAACACCATATATTTT. This translates into CASSHRNTIYF.

This sequence joins TRBV20-1 and TRBJ2-7; the match to TRBD2 covers 7 bases. The CDR3 is 14 residues long. Germline V gene lookup returns CDR1 DFQATT and CDR2 SNEGSKA (reference sequence). V lost 3 bases, J lost 5 bases, and 10 bases stayed unmatched. For the CDR3, the DNA is TGCAGTGCTAGGAAAAGCGGGATACTGAACGAGCAGTACTTC. As protein: CSARKSGILNEQYF.

This clonotype was observed a handful of times. The J gene is TRBJ2-7, the V gene TRBV5-5; 9 bases are a match to TRBD1. The V segment lost 4 bases and the J segment 3 bases; nucleotides outside the gene matches: 5. This CDR3 region has 14 residues. Germline-derived CDR1 and CDR2 are SGHKS and YYEKEE (reference sequence). Written as DNA, the CDR3 is TGTGCCAGCAGCATGGGACAGGGTGACTACGAGCAGTACTTC. This codes for CASSMGQGDYEQYF. The variable domain in full, completed from reference TRBV5-5 and TRBJ2-7, reads DAGVTQSPTHLIKTRGQQVTLRCSPISGHKSVSWYQQVLGQGPQFIFQYYEKEERGRGNFPDRFSARQFPNYSSELNVNALLLGDSALYLCASSMGQGDYEQYFGPGTRLTVT.

This clonotype was recorded at least ten times. This chain links TRBV19 with TRBJ2-7; 8 nucleotides match TRBD1. Germline loops: CDR1 LNHDA, CDR2 SQIVND (reference sequence). This CDR3 spans 14 amino acids. V was clipped by 7 bases and J by 5 bases; unmatched bases: 10. This chain's CDR3 is CASTSDRGTNEQYF. CDR3 nucleotide sequence: TGTGCCAGTACGAGCGACAGGGGTACAAACGAGCAGTACTTC. Looking up the rest from reference TRBV19 and TRBJ2-7 gives the full variable domain: DGGITQSPKYLFRKEGQNVTLSCEQNLNHDAMYWYRQDPGQGLRLIYYSQIVNDFQKGDIAEGYSVSREKKESFPLTVTSAQKNPTAFYLCASTSDRGTNEQYFGPGTRLTVT.

Details on this clonotype: This may come from a read error, since a much larger clone is one base off. The chain couples TRBV20-1 to TRBJ1-5; D gene uncertain. The CDR3 is made up of 12 amino acids. The ends were cut back, 5 bases at V and 1 base at J, with 6 bases in the middle. Germline V gene sequence: CDR1 DFQATT, CDR2 SNEGSKA (reference sequence). CDR3 loop: CSAVDSNQPQHF. The CDR3 DNA reads as TGCAGTGCTGTCGACAGCAATCAGCCCCAGCATTTT.

This clonotype appeared a few times. V is TRBV7-2 and J is TRBJ1-1, with D unclear. Deletions cut 2 bases from V and 0 bases from J, with 10 bases between. The germline V gene has CDR1 SGHTA and CDR2 FQGNSA. This CDR3 is built from 15 residues. CDR3 DNA sequence: TGTGCCAGCAGCTTATACAACAGCATGAACACTGAAGCTTTCTTT. This codes for CASSLYNSMNTEAFF.

The rearrangement links TRBV14 to TRBJ2-5; no reliable D call. The CDR3 spans 16 residues. Per germline, CDR1 SGHDN and CDR2 FVKESK. Deletions cut 4 bases from V and 3 bases from J, with 18 bases between. The DNA of the CDR3 is TGTGCCAGCAGCCCTATGGGGTCCTATTGGGAAGAGACCCAGTACTTC. Amino acids: CASSPMGSYWEETQYF.

The genes are TRBV2 and TRBJ1-6; D is possibly TRBD1 (5 bases). Germline values: CDR1 SNHLY, CDR2 FYNNEI. The CDR3 is 15 amino acids. Trimming shortened V by 5 bases and J by 10 bases, and 18 bases separated the two germline ends. CDR3 sequence reads: CASSFGQGGGSPLHF. CDR3 nucleotide sequence: TGTGCCAGCAGTTTCGGGCAGGGAGGTGGGTCACCCCTCCACTTT.

This clonotype has a count of ten or more. This rearrangement joins TRBV4-1 to TRBJ2-7, with 8 bases identical to TRBD2. CDR3 length: 16 amino acids. The trim removed 3 bases at V and 5 bases at J, leaving 12 bases unmatched. Germline CDR1 MGHRA, CDR2 YSYEKL. CDR3 in DNA: TGCGCCAGCAGCCAGGGGCCCGGGGGGGCTCGACACGAGCAGTACTTC. It translates to CASSQGPGGARHEQYF.

This clonotype was seen only a few times. The chain carries TRBV20-1 and TRBJ1-1; D is possibly TRBD1 (5 bases). The CDR3 has 15 amino acids. CDR1 is DFQATT, CDR2 SNEGSKA, per germline (reference sequence). Trimming shortened V by 2 bases and J by 4 bases, and 17 bases separated the two germline ends. The CDR3 loop is CSARPGTGSITEAFF. CDR3 bases: TGCAGTGCTAGACCCGGGACTGGGAGTATCACTGAAGCTTTCTTT.

The genes are TRBV7-8 and TRBJ2-2; TRBD2 matches 12 bases. Trimming cost V 6 bases and J 10 bases; bases outside gene matches: 6. Germline V gene data show CDR1 as SGHVS and CDR2 as FQNEAQ. The length of the CDR3 is 14 residues. The DNA for the CDR3 is TGTGCCAGCAGACGACTAGCGGGAGAGGAGGAGCTGTTTTTT. Amino acid sequence: CASRRLAGEEELFF. Variable domain in full (rest from reference TRBV7-8 and TRBJ2-2): GAGVSQSPRYKVAKRGQDVALRCDPISGHVSLFWYQQALGQGPEFLTYFQNEAQLDKSGLPSDRFFAERPEGSVSTLKIQRTQQEDSAVYLCASRRLAGEEELFFGEGSRLTVL.

This clonotype appeared many times. This chain joins TRBV7-3 and TRBJ1-1, with 7 nucleotides matching TRBD1. Losses at the gene ends were 5 bases for V and 5 bases for J; bases not matched to a gene: 8. The CDR3 runs 14 residues. The germline CDR1 and CDR2 sequences are SGHTA and FQGTGA. The CDR3 loop is CASSRDSFGTEAFF. Here the CDR3 DNA reads TGTGCCAGCAGCCGGGACAGTTTTGGGACTGAAGCTTTCTTT.